The rows below give T cell receptor beta chains drawn from one sample of a study of CD8 T cells in Susac syndrome. TCRdb reprocessed the immunoSEQ multiplex PCR reads with MiXCR, giving one entry per CDR3 protein. The sample has about 120,000 distinct CDR3 sequences, roughly 94% seen once. The sample consisted of CD8+ T cells from PBMCs. All receptors derive from a human donor with Susac syndrome. Both conserved end residues are part of each CDR3. Fields, in order: V gene, J gene, D gene, CDR3 protein. D genes are given only for firm matches.

TRBV4-1	TRBJ2-1	TRBD2	CASSQVTSGGYNEQFF
TRBV7-9	TRBJ2-1	NA	CASSLDLSGSNEQFF
TRBV9	TRBJ1-2	NA	CASSVATGGYGYTF
TRBV4-3	TRBJ2-3	NA	CASSHNGGTDTQYF
TRBV6-6	TRBJ2-3	TRBD2	CASNNGGAADTQYF
TRBV9	TRBJ2-1	NA	CASSVEGLEGNEQFF
TRBV20-1	TRBJ2-1	TRBD2	CSASAGRGPYNEQFF
TRBV4-1	TRBJ2-5	TRBD1	CASSPTGAEETQYF
TRBV19	TRBJ1-5	NA	CASSIGGSNQPQHF
TRBV7-9	TRBJ2-5	TRBD1	CASSRDSPRETQYF
TRBV7-9	TRBJ1-5	NA	CASSLESENQPQHF
TRBV7-2	TRBJ1-2	NA	CASSLLQGGYGYTF
TRBV7-9	TRBJ2-5	NA	CASSSLGAEKETQYF
TRBV19	TRBJ2-1	NA	CASSRGTEGHNEQFF
TRBV20-1	TRBJ2-4	TRBD2	CSAFLAGGQNIQYF
TRBV25-1	TRBJ1-1	NA	CASSEFGRGTEAFF
TRBV20-1	TRBJ2-7	NA	CSARSPGAEQYF
TRBV6-6	TRBJ1-2	NA	CASTPTSLGYGYTF
TRBV6-2/TRBV6-3	TRBJ2-7	NA	CASSYGVGEQYF
TRBV27	TRBJ1-5	NA	CASSLTWAQPQHF
TRBV30	TRBJ1-1	NA	CALEGTGYTEAFF
TRBV5-1	TRBJ2-7	TRBD1	CASSLRDRGDEQYF
TRBV11-2	TRBJ2-1	NA	CASSPWGLPGSEQFF
TRBV4-3	TRBJ2-7	TRBD1	CASSPGTENEQYF
TRBV29-1	TRBJ1-2	TRBD1	CSVVGTDGYTF
TRBV20-1	TRBJ2-3	TRBD1	CSAPDRGWRADTQYF
TRBV11-2	TRBJ1-2	NA	CASSFGLGGYTF
TRBV27	TRBJ2-2	TRBD1	CARGGAGTGELFF
TRBV20-1	TRBJ2-3	TRBD2	CSATGRSGGASGTDTQYF
TRBV20-1	TRBJ2-3	NA	CSAPRTSTDTQYF
TRBV29-1	TRBJ2-7	TRBD1	CSAGPGTGLDEEQYF
TRBV5-4	TRBJ2-7	NA	CASRWDGSYEQYF
TRBV4-1	TRBJ2-7	NA	CASSQAAGAYEQYF
TRBV4-1	TRBJ2-7	NA	CASSQELFYEQYF
TRBV29-1	TRBJ1-5	NA	CSVQGAEDQPQHF
TRBV6-5	TRBJ1-1	NA	CASSYSGGRAEAFF
TRBV27	TRBJ2-6	TRBD1	CASMQTGTDSFSGANVLTF
TRBV29-1	TRBJ1-1	NA	CSGFSRAETEAFF
TRBV15	TRBJ1-5	NA	CATSRDKGGLQPQHF
TRBV29-1	TRBJ2-7	NA	CSVEDSRYEQYF
TRBV2	TRBJ2-5	TRBD1	CASSGQGIQETQYF
TRBV6-6	TRBJ2-4	NA	CASTDRPKNIQYF
TRBV4-1	TRBJ1-2	TRBD1	CASSHPGQGTVYGYTF
TRBV20-1	TRBJ2-1	NA	CSAPSWGGDNEQFF
TRBV5-1	TRBJ2-2	NA	CASSLTGLTGELFF
TRBV14	TRBJ2-7	TRBD2	CASSHGLAGGRQYF
TRBV9	TRBJ2-1	NA	CASSVAGLPYNEQFF
TRBV15	TRBJ2-7	NA	CATSRRAGSSYEQYF
TRBV6-5	TRBJ1-5	TRBD1	CASRIGTGMQPQHF
TRBV20-1	TRBJ2-1	NA	CSAPTPHSSYNEQFF
TRBV20-1	TRBJ2-1	NA	CSAREGPPGHEQFF
TRBV6-6	TRBJ2-5	NA	CASNPGGTQYF
TRBV29-1	TRBJ1-2	NA	CSVGSSDYGYTF